This TCR beta chain was identified during a study of control samples from healthy donors and cancer patients. Per germline, CDR1 KGHSH and CDR2 LQKENI. CDR3 size: 13 residues. Trimming shortened V by 5 bases and J by 2 bases, and 9 bases separated the two germline ends. Generated by immunoSEQ multiplex PCR, the TCRdb table keeps only in-frame clones and is missing some. The table includes fewer than 95,000 clones, around nine tenths detected once. The chain combines TRBV18 with TRBJ2-5; no reliable D call. The source of this sequence is a young man in good health. Sample: blood. The CDR3 here is CASSKGRQETQYF. The CDR3 nucleotides are TGTGCCAGCTCAAAGGGCAGGCAAGAGACCCAGTACTTC.